This note documents a single TCR beta chain sequence. This sample was included in a study of blood T cell repertoires in COVID-19. This CDR3 is 13 amino acids long. Germline assignment: CDR1 LNHNV and CDR2 YYDKDF (reference sequence). The V end lost 1 base, the J end lost 3 bases, and 7 bases lay between the germline ends. Using immunoSEQ multiplex PCR, the repertoire was profiled, and TCRdb retains in-frame clones only, with some absent. The table shows around 370,000 clones, with 70% to 90% occurring only once. The clonotype originates from a young woman who had recovered from COVID-19. The rearrangement uses TRBV15 and TRBJ2-7, with D uncertain. Sequenced input: PBMCs or T cells enriched from blood (not recorded which). This CDR3 reads CATSRGLGYEQYF. The CDR3 bases are TGTGCCACCAGCAGAGGTCTCGGCTACGAGCAGTACTTC.